The 9 T cell receptor beta chains listed next were all sequenced from one sample in a study of identical twins. TCRdb itself ran the 5' RACE reads through MiXCR, one entry per CDR3 protein. Altogether some 1,700,000 distinct CDR3 sequences are present, around 33% being singletons, with the ten largest covering around 0.3%. The sequencing sample was made of cord blood. The receptors originated from a newborn girl in good health.

V is TRBV20-1 and J is TRBJ1-2, with 8 nucleotides matching TRBD1. Per the germline V gene, CDR1 is DFQATT and CDR2 is SNEGSKA (reference sequence). V was pared by 3 bases and J by 4 bases, with 10 bases of the junction left unmatched. This CDR3 has 15 amino acids. This chain's CDR3 is CSASQGAQILYGYTF. CDR3 nucleotides: TGCAGTGCTAGTCAGGGGGCGCAGATTCTCTATGGCTACACCTTC.

V usage is TRBV5-1 and J usage is TRBJ2-1; 10 bases line up with TRBD2. The CDR3 sequence is 16 residues long. V was pared by 0 bases and J by 7 bases, with 7 bases of the junction left unmatched. The V gene's germline CDR1 is SGHRS and CDR2 YFSETQ. In nucleotides, the CDR3 is TGCGCCAGCAGCTTGGTCACCGGGACTAGCGTGAATGAGCAGTTCTTC. Its translation: CASSLVTGTSVNEQFF.

There are a few counts of this clonotype. V and J are TRBV5-1 and TRBJ2-2, with D possibly TRBD2 on 6 matching bases. The germline CDR1 and CDR2 sequences are SGHRS and YFSETQ. The CDR3 is 15 amino acids. Trimming pared 4 bases from V and 0 bases from J, leaving 10 bases between. The CDR3 nucleotides are TGCGCCAGCAGCCGGGACTCCCCGAACACCGGGGAGCTGTTTTTT. The encoded protein is CASSRDSPNTGELFF.

J is TRBJ2-5 and V is TRBV13, with 14 bases lining up with TRBD2. This CDR3 has 17 residues. Germline V gene sequence: CDR1 PRHDT, CDR2 FYEKMQ (reference sequence). The V segment lost 0 bases and the J segment 11 bases; nucleotides outside the gene matches: 11. The CDR3, as DNA: TGTGCCAGCAGCTTAGGGGGACTAGCGGGAGTATTGGTTGAGCAGTACTTC. Translation: CASSLGGLAGVLVEQYF.

The CDR3 loop reads CASSLGTSGRFYNEQFF. The CDR3 bases are TGCGCCAGCAGCTTGGGGACTAGCGGGAGGTTCTACAATGAGCAGTTCTTC. V usage is TRBV5-1 and J usage is TRBJ2-1, with 14 bases aligning to TRBD2. The CDR3 runs to 17 residues. The germline gives CDR1 SGHRS, CDR2 YFSETQ. V was pared by 0 bases and J by 3 bases, with 2 bases of the junction left unmatched.

V is TRBV5-6 and J is TRBJ2-3; a weak D match, TRBD2 (6 bases). CDR1 is SGHDT and CDR2 is YYEEEE in the germline V gene. Trimming shortened V by 1 base and J by 5 bases, and 14 bases separated the two germline ends. This CDR3 is built from 15 residues. Here the CDR3 reads CASSLLSGSGDTQYF. CDR3 DNA: TGTGCCAGCAGCTTGTTATCCGGGAGTGGAGATACGCAGTATTTT.

This clonotype came up a few times. This sequence joins TRBV16 and TRBJ2-7; TRBD2 is a possible D gene (5 bases). The CDR3 extends over 13 amino acids. V lost 4 bases to trimming and J lost 4 bases, with 11 bases between them. The germline gives CDR1 KGHSY, CDR2 FQNENV. The chain's CDR3 is CASSLLLDYEQYF. The CDR3 DNA sequence: TGTGCCAGCAGCCTCCTACTAGATTACGAGCAGTACTTC.

V and J are TRBV30 and TRBJ2-2, with D uncertain. The CDR3 runs 12 residues. From germline, CDR1 is GTSNPN and CDR2 SVGIG (reference sequence). Trimming left V 4 bases short and J 1 base short, with 4 bases between. The CDR3 sequence: CAWIGNTGELFF. In DNA form, the CDR3 reads TGTGCCTGGATAGGGAACACCGGGGAGCTGTTTTTT.

The V and J genes are TRBV28 and TRBJ2-1; 12 nucleotides line up with TRBD2. The germline V gene has CDR1 MDHEN and CDR2 SYDVKM. This CDR3 is 17 amino acids long. The V gene end was trimmed by 4 bases and the J gene end by 5 bases; junction bases not matched to a gene: 9. CDR3 sequence: CASSSRLAGVINNEQFF. The CDR3 nucleotides read TGTGCCAGCAGTTCCAGACTAGCGGGAGTTATTAACAATGAGCAGTTCTTC.